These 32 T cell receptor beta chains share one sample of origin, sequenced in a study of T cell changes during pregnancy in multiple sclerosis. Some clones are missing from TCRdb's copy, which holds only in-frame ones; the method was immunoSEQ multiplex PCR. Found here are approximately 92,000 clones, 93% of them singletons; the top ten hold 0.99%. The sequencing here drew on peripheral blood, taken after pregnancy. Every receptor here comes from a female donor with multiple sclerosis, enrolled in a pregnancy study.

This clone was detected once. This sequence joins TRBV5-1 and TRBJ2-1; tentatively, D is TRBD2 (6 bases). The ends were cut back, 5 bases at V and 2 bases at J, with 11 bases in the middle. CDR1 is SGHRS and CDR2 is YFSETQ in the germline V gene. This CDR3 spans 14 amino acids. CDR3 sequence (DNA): TGCGCCAGCAGGGTAGCGGAAACCTACAATGAGCAGTTCTTC. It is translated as CASRVAETYNEQFF.

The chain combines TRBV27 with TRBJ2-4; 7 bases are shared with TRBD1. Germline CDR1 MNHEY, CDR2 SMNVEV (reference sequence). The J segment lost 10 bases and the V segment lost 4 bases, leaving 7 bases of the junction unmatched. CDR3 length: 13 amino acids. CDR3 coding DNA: TGTGCCAGCAGTTCGACAGGGCGTGGGATTCAGTACTTC. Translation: CASSSTGRGIQYF.

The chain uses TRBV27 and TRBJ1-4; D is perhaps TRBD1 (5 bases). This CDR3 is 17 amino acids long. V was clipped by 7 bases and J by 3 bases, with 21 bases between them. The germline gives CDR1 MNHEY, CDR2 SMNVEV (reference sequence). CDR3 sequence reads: CASKTEGRGEANEKLFF. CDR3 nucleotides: TGTGCCAGCAAAACCGAGGGGCGGGGCGAGGCTAATGAAAAACTGTTTTTT.

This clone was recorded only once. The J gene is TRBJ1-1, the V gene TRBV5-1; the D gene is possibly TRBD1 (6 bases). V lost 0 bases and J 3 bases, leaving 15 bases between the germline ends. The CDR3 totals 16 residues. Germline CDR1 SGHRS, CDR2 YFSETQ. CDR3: CASSLAAGGAYTEAFF. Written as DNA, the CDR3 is TGCGCCAGCAGCTTGGCCGCGGGGGGCGCCTACACTGAAGCTTTCTTT. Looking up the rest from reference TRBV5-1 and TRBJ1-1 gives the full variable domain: KAGVTQTPRYLIKTRGQQVTLSCSPISGHRSVSWYQQTPGQGLQFLFEYFSETQRNKGNFPGRFSGRQFSNSRSEMNVSTLELGDSALYLCASSLAAGGAYTEAFFGQGTRLTVV.

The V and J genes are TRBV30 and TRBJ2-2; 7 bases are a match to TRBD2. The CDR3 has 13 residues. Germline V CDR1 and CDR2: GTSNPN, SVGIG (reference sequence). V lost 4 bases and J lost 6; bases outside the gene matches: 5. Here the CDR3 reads CAWTDGGAGELFF. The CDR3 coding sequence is TGTGCCTGGACCGATGGGGGGGCCGGGGAGCTGTTTTTT.

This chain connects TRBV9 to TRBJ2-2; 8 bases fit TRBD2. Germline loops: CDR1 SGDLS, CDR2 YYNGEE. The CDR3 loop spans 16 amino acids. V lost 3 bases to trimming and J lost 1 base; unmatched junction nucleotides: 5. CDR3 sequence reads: CASSDWTSLNTGELFF. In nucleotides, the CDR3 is TGTGCCAGCAGCGATTGGACTAGCTTGAACACCGGGGAGCTGTTTTTT.

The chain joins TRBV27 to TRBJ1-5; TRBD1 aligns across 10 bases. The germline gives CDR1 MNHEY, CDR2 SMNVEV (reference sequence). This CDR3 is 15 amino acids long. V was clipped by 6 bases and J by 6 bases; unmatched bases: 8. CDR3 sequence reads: CASRTGQGTLQPQHF. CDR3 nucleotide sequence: TGTGCCAGCAGGACGGGACAGGGGACCCTTCAGCCCCAGCATTTT.

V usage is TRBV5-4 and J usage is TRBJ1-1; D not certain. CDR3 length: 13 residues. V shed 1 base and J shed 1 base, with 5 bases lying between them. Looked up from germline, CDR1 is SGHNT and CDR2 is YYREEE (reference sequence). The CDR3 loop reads CASSLRGNTEAFF. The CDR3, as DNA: TGTGCCAGCAGCTTGAGAGGGAACACTGAAGCTTTCTTT.

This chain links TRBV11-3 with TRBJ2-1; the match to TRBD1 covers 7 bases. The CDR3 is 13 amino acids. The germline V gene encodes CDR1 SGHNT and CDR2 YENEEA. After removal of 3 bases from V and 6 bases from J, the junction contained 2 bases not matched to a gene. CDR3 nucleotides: TGTGCCAGCAGCTTGCCAGGGGGCAATGAGCAGTTCTTC. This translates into CASSLPGGNEQFF.

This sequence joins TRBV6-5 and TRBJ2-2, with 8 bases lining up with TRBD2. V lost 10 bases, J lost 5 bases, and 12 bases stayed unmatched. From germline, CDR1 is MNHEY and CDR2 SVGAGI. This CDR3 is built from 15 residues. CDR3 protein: CAINISGIGTGELFF. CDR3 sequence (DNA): TGTGCCATCAATATTAGCGGGATCGGTACCGGGGAGCTGTTTTTT.

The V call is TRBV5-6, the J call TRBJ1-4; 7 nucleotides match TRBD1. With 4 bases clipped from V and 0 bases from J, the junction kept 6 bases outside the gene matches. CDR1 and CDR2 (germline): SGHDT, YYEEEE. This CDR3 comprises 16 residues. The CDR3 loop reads CASSPGQPATNEKLFF. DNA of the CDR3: TGTGCCAGCAGCCCGGGACAGCCTGCAACTAATGAAAAACTGTTTTTT.

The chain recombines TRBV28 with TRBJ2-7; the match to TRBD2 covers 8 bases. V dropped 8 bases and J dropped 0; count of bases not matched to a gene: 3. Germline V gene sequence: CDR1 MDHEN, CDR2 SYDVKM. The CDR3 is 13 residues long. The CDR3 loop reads CASVSGNSYEQYF. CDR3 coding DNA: TGTGCCAGCGTTAGCGGGAACTCCTACGAGCAGTACTTC.

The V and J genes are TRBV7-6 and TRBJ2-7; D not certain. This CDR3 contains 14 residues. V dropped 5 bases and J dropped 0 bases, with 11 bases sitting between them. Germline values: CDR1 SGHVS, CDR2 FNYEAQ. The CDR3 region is CASSPSRSSYEQYF. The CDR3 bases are TGTGCCAGCAGCCCCAGTAGGAGCTCCTACGAGCAGTACTTC.

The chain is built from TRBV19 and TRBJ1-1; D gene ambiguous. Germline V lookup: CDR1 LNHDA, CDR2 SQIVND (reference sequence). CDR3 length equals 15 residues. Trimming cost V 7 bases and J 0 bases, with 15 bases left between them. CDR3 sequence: CASNIDPTLNTEAFF. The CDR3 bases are TGTGCCAGTAACATCGATCCCACATTGAACACTGAAGCTTTCTTT.

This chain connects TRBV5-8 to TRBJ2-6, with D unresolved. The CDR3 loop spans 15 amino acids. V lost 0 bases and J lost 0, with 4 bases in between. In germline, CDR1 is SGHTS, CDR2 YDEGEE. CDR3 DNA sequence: TGTGCCAGCAGCTTGGCGCGCTCTGGGGCCAACGTCCTGACTTTC. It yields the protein CASSLARSGANVLTF.

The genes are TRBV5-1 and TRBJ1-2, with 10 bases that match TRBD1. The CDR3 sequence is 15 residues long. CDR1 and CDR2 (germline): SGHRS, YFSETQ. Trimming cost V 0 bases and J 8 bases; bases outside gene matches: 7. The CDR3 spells CASSLETGGAGGYTF. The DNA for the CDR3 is TGCGCCAGCAGCTTGGAGACAGGGGGCGCGGGCGGCTACACCTTC.

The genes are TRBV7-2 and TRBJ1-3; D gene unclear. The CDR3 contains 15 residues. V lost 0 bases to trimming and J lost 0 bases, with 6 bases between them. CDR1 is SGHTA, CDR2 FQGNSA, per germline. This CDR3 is CASSLATVSGNTIYF. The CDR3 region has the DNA TGTGCCAGCAGCTTAGCAACGGTCTCTGGAAACACCATATATTTT.

DNA of the CDR3: TGTGCCAGCAGACAAACCGGGACAGGGGTCGGCTACACCTTC. This codes for CASRQTGTGVGYTF. V usage is TRBV2 and J usage is TRBJ1-2; 10 bases align to TRBD1. CDR3 length equals 14 residues. Per germline, CDR1 SNHLY and CDR2 FYNNEI. V lost 6 bases and J lost 8; bases outside the gene matches: 9.

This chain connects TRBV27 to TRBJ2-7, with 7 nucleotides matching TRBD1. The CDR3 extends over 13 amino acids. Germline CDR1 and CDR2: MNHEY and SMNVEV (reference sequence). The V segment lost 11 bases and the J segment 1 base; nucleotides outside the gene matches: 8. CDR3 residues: CASGTATSYEQYF. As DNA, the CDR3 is TGTGCCTCCGGGACAGCCACTTCCTACGAGCAGTACTTC.

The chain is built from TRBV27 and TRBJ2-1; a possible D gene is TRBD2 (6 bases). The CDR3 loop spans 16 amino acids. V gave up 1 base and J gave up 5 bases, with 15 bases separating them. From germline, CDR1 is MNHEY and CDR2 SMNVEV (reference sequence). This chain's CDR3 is CASSLFSSERNNEQFF. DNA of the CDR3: TGTGCCAGCAGTTTATTCTCTAGCGAGAGGAACAATGAGCAGTTCTTC.

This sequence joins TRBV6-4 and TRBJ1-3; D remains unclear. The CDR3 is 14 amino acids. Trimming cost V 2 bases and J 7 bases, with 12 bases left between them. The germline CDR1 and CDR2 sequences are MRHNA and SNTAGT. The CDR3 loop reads CASSDKSGRNTIYF. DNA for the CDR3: TGTGCCAGCAGTGACAAGTCAGGTCGGAACACCATATATTTT.

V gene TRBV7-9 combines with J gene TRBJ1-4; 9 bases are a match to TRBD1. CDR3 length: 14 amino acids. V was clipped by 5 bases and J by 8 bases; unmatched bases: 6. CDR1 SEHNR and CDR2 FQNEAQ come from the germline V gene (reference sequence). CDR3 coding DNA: TGTGCCAGCAGCCGGGGACAGGGTATGGAAAAACTGTTTTTT. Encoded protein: CASSRGQGMEKLFF.

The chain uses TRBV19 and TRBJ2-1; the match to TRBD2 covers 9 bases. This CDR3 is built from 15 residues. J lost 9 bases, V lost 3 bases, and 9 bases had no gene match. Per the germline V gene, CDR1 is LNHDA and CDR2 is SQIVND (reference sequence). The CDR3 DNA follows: TGTGCCAGTAGTATTAGTCTAGCGGGAAGCGGTGAGCAGTTCTTC. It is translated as CASSISLAGSGEQFF.

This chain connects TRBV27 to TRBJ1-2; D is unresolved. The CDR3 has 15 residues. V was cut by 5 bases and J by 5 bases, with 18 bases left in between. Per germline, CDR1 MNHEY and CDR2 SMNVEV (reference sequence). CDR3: CASSLRGHPEYGYTF. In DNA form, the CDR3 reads TGTGCCAGCAGTCTCCGAGGCCACCCGGAGTATGGCTACACCTTC.

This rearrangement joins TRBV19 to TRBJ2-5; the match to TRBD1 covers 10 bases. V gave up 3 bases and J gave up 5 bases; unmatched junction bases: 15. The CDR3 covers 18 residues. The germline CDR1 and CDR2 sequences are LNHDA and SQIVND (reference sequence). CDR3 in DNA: TGTGCCAGTAGTATTAGTCGAGGGGGGACAGGGGTTACGGAGACCCAGTACTTC. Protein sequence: CASSISRGGTGVTETQYF. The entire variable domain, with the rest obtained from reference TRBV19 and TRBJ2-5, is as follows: DGGITQSPKYLFRKEGQNVTLSCEQNLNHDAMYWYRQDPGQGLRLIYYSQIVNDFQKGDIAEGYSVSREKKESFPLTVTSAQKNPTAFYLCASSISRGGTGVTETQYFGPGTRLLVL.

For the CDR3, the DNA is TGCAGCGTCGGCCGAAGCGGGAGGAACTCCTACAATGAGCAGTTCTTC. Residues: CSVGRSGRNSYNEQFF. V and J are TRBV29-1 and TRBJ2-1; 9 nucleotides line up with TRBD2. Losses at the gene ends were 6 bases for V and 0 bases for J; bases not matched to a gene: 9. Germline lookup yields CDR1 SQVTM and CDR2 ANQGSEA. This CDR3 has 16 residues.

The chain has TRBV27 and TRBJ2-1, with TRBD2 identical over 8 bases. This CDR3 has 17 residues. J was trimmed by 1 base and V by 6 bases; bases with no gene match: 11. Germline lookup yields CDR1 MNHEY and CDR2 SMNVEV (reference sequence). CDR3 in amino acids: CASSQRAGGLSYNEQFF. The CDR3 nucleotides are TGTGCCAGCAGCCAAAGGGCGGGGGGACTATCCTACAATGAGCAGTTCTTC.

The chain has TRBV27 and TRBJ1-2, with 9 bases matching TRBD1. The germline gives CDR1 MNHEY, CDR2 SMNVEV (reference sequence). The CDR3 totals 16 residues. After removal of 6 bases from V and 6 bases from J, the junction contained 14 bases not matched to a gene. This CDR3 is CASRSNLQGASNGYTF. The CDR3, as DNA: TGTGCCAGCAGGTCTAACTTACAGGGGGCCTCAAATGGCTACACCTTC.

The CDR3 spells CSVGTGVLYEQYF. The CDR3 DNA reads TGCAGCGTTGGGACAGGTGTTCTCTACGAGCAGTACTTC. This rearrangement joins TRBV29-1 to TRBJ2-7; the match to TRBD1 covers 7 bases. Unmatched junction bases numbered 6, after V lost 4 bases and J lost 3 bases. The germline V gene encodes CDR1 SQVTM and CDR2 ANQGSEA. The CDR3 contains 13 residues.

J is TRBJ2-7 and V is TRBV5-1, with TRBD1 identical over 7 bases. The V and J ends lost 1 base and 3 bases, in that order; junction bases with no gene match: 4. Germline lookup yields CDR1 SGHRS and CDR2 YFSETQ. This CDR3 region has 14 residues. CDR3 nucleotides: TGCGCCAGCAGCTTGACAGGGGCGGACTACGAGCAGTACTTC. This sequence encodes CASSLTGADYEQYF. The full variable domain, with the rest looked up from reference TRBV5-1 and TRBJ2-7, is KAGVTQTPRYLIKTRGQQVTLSCSPISGHRSVSWYQQTPGQGLQFLFEYFSETQRNKGNFPGRFSGRQFSNSRSEMNVSTLELGDSALYLCASSLTGADYEQYFGPGTRLTVT.

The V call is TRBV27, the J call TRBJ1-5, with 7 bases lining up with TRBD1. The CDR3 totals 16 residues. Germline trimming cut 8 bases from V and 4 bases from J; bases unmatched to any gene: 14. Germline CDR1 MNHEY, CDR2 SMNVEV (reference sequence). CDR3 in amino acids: CASRLPTGAHNQPQHF. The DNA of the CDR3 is TGTGCCAGCCGACTACCTACAGGGGCGCATAATCAGCCCCAGCATTTT.

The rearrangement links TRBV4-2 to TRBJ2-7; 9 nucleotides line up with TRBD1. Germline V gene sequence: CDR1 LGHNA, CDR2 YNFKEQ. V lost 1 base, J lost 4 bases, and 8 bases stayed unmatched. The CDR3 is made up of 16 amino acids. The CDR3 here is CASSQASTGGGYEQYF. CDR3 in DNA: TGTGCCAGCAGCCAAGCCTCGACAGGGGGGGGTTACGAGCAGTACTTC.